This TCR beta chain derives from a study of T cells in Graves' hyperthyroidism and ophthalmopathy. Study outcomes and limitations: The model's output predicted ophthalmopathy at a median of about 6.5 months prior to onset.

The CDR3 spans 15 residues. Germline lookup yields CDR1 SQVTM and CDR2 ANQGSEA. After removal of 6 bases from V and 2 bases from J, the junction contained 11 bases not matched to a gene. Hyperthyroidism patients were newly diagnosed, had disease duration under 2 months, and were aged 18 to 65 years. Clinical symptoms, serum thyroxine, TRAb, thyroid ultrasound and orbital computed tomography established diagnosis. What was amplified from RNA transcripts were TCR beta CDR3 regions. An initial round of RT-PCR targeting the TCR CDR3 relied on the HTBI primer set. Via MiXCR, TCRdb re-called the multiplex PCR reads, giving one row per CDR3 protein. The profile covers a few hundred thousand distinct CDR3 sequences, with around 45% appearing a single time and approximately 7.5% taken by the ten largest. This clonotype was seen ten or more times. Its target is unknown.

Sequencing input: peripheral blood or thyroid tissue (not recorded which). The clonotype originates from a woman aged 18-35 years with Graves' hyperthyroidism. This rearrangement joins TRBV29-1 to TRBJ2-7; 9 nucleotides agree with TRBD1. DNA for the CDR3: TGCAGCGTCGAGGGGGGGGACAGGGCCCCCTACGAGCAGTACTTC. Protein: CSVEGGDRAPYEQYF.